The 32 T cell receptor beta chains listed next were all sequenced from one sample in a study of T cells after yellow fever vaccination (dated by TCRdb to between 2017 and 2020). The method behind the library was 5' RACE. Sequencing took place on an Illumina HiSeq 2500. TCRdb passed the public sequencing reads through fastp at Q25 and MiXCR, retaining productive beta sequences. Here each entry gathers all rows of one CDR3 protein and keeps the most common genes and DNA. This sample lists some 550,000 distinct CDR3 sequences; 15% to 20% were detected once. The leading ten clones occupy around 15% of the sample. The sample's treatment or condition label, decoded: live attenuated yellow fever vaccine strain. Sequenced material: PBMCs, taken 15 days after the yellow fever booster vaccination. The receptors originated from a man aged 25-45 years who received the YFV17D yellow fever vaccine.

The rearrangement joins TRBV6-1 to TRBJ2-1; either TRBD1 or TRBD2 may supply D (5 bases each). Germline V lookup: CDR1 MNHNS, CDR2 SASEGT. CDR3 length: 18 residues. Trimming removed 2 bases from V and 4 bases from J, with 21 bases in between. This CDR3 is CASSEIPLTGTVYNEQFF. Written as DNA, the CDR3 is TGTGCCAGCAGTGAAATCCCCCTCACCGGGACGGTATACAATGAGCAGTTCTTC.

The genes are TRBV4-3 and TRBJ2-3, with D unresolved. The V end was cut by 0 bases, the J end by 9 bases, with 10 bases between. The germline V gene has CDR1 LGHNA and CDR2 YSLEER. The CDR3 runs to 13 residues. The CDR3 DNA follows: TGCGCCAGCAGCCAAGATAAGGGCCGGACGCAGTATTTT. Its translation is CASSQDKGRTQYF.

This clonotype was found a few times. J is TRBJ2-7 and V is TRBV20-1, with 8 bases lining up with TRBD1. The CDR3 extends over 14 amino acids. Per germline, CDR1 DFQATT and CDR2 SNEGSKA (reference sequence). The V and J ends lost 0 bases and 4 bases, in that order; junction bases with no gene match: 5. CDR3 region: CSARDGDRRYEQYF. The CDR3 bases are TGCAGTGCTAGAGACGGGGACAGGAGATACGAGCAGTACTTC.

The V and J genes are TRBV4-2 and TRBJ2-7; 8 nucleotides match TRBD1. The CDR3 consists of 15 residues. The J segment lost 3 bases and the V segment lost 2 bases, leaving 6 bases of the junction unmatched. Germline CDR1 reads LGHNA; CDR2 reads YNFKEQ. CDR3 DNA: TGTGCCAGCAGCCAACAGGGGGCGAGTAACTACGAGCAGTACTTC. This translates into CASSQQGASNYEQYF.

In its sample, this clonotype was seen a few times. V usage is TRBV7-2 and J usage is TRBJ2-7; 7 bases are shared with TRBD2. The junction had 8 bases not matched to a gene; V was cut back by 3 bases and J by 6 bases. The CDR3 spans 14 residues. From germline, CDR1 is SGHTA and CDR2 FQGNSA. CDR3 residues: CASSLGYWGGEQYF. CDR3 DNA: TGTGCCAGCAGCTTGGGATACTGGGGGGGCGAGCAGTACTTC.

The chain carries TRBV11-2 and TRBJ1-4; D remains ambiguous. V gave up 4 bases and J gave up 5 bases, with 14 bases separating them. The CDR3 spans 15 residues. CDR1 and CDR2 from the germline V gene are SGHAT and FQNNGV. CDR3 bases: TGTGCCAGCAGCTCCTGGGGAGGGCCAAATGAAAAACTGTTTTTT. Translation gives CASSSWGGPNEKLFF.

The rearrangement uses TRBV10-3 and TRBJ2-5; TRBD1 aligns across 7 bases. The CDR3 length is 14 residues. Germline loops: CDR1 ENHRY, CDR2 SYGVKD. J lost 4 bases, V lost 5 bases, and 7 bases had no gene match. The CDR3 here is CAISIQGSGETQYF. In nucleotides, the CDR3 is TGTGCCATCAGTATACAGGGGAGCGGAGAGACCCAGTACTTC.

This chain uses TRBV29-1 with TRBJ2-7, with a tentative D call TRBD2 (6 bases). Trimming removed 8 bases at V and 2 bases at J, with 13 bases between. Germline values: CDR1 SQVTM, CDR2 ANQGSEA. This CDR3 has 12 residues. CDR3 protein: CSMRRGPYEQYF. CDR3 nucleotide sequence: TGCAGCATGCGGCGGGGACCCTACGAGCAGTACTTC.

Regarding this clonotype: A read error may account for a junction end that differs from germline. The chain has TRBV11-2 and TRBJ2-1; 8 bases map to TRBD2. CDR3 length equals 13 residues. CDR1 is SGHAT, CDR2 FQNNGV, per germline. CDR3 DNA sequence: TGTGCCAGCAGAACTAGCGGCGCCTTTAAAAACCAATTC. Protein: CASRTSGAFKNQF.

This clonotype has a handful of counts. This chain links TRBV3-1 with TRBJ2-7; 11 nucleotides line up with TRBD1. V shed 4 bases and J 0 bases; nucleotides not matched to a gene: 5. CDR3 length: 16 amino acids. In germline, CDR1 is LGHDT, CDR2 YNNKEL (reference sequence). CDR3 loop: CASSLGTGGGSYEQYF. The CDR3 nucleotides read TGTGCCAGCAGCCTTGGGACAGGGGGAGGCTCCTACGAGCAGTACTTC.

This clonotype was found a few times. J is TRBJ2-2 and V is TRBV18; no definite D call. The CDR3 is made up of 12 amino acids. Looked up from germline, CDR1 is KGHSH and CDR2 is LQKENI. Trimming cost V 2 bases and J 5 bases, with 3 bases left between them. The CDR3 here is CASSPMTGELFF. For the CDR3, the DNA is TGTGCCAGCTCACCAATGACCGGGGAGCTGTTTTTT.

This chain joins TRBV6-1 and TRBJ1-4, with D possibly matching TRBD1 (5 bases). Germline CDR1 is MNHNS and CDR2 is SASEGT. The CDR3 length is 17 residues. Between the trimmed V and J ends, which lost 7 bases and 0 bases, there was a span of 18 bases. The CDR3 sequence is CASTYNRNSATNEKLFF. CDR3 coding DNA: TGTGCCAGCACCTACAACAGGAACAGTGCAACTAATGAAAAACTGTTTTTT.

The V call is TRBV7-2, the J call TRBJ2-5, with D possibly matching TRBD2 (5 bases). Germline V CDR1 and CDR2: SGHTA, FQGNSA. The CDR3 totals 17 residues. The germline V and J ends were trimmed by 4 bases and 5 bases, with 23 bases remaining between them. CDR3 bases: TGTGCCAGCAGCTCGCTCCCCCCTCGGGAAGGGTGGGAGACCCAGTACTTC. Translating it yields CASSSLPPREGWETQYF.

V gene TRBV24-1 combines with J gene TRBJ2-1; 9 bases are shared with TRBD2. This CDR3 has 20 residues. The V segment lost 5 bases and the J segment 5 bases; nucleotides outside the gene matches: 21. The V gene's germline CDR1 is KGHDR and CDR2 SFDVKD. The CDR3 is CATSVGTGSVAGVFHNEQFF. The CDR3 region has the DNA TGTGCCACCAGTGTGGGGACGGGCTCGGTAGCGGGAGTGTTCCACAATGAGCAGTTCTTC.

The sample holds a few counts of this clonotype. The chain employs TRBV20-1 and TRBJ2-7; 8 bases align to TRBD2. The V and J ends lost 0 bases and 5 bases, in that order; junction bases with no gene match: 6. There are 14 residues in the CDR3. Germline CDR1 reads DFQATT; CDR2 reads SNEGSKA (reference sequence). DNA for the CDR3: TGCAGTGCTAGAGATCGGGCCGGGAGGGACGAGCAGTACTTC. This codes for CSARDRAGRDEQYF.

This clonotype has a handful of counts. This rearrangement joins TRBV27 to TRBJ2-7; TRBD2 is a possible D gene (5 bases). The CDR3 length is 19 residues. Trimming pared 10 bases from V and 1 base from J, leaving 32 bases between. Germline lookup yields CDR1 MNHEY and CDR2 SMNVEV (reference sequence). The CDR3 loop is CATQARRIHSIGDSYEQYF. The CDR3 bases are TGTGCCACCCAAGCCCGGAGGATTCATTCAATAGGAGATTCCTACGAGCAGTACTTC.

This clonotype was seen more than once but under ten times. The V call is TRBV2, the J call TRBJ2-7; possible D gene TRBD2, 6 bases. The CDR3 is 13 residues long. The V gene lost 8 bases and the J gene lost 0 bases, with 11 bases spanning the gap. CDR1 and CDR2 (germline): SNHLY, FYNNEI. This CDR3 is CASGKDYSYEQYF. CDR3 in DNA: TGTGCCAGCGGGAAGGACTACTCCTACGAGCAGTACTTC.

This chain joins TRBV3-1 and TRBJ2-1, with 8 nucleotides matching TRBD2. Germline V gene data show CDR1 as LGHDT and CDR2 as YNNKEL (reference sequence). Germline trimming cut 1 base from V and 8 bases from J; bases unmatched to any gene: 4. The CDR3 loop spans 14 amino acids. The CDR3 region has the DNA TGTGCCAGCAGCCAAGCGGGAGGGACCTATGAGCAGTTCTTC. Residues: CASSQAGGTYEQFF.

The CDR3 sequence: CASSLRTSGGAAYEQYF. CDR3 in DNA: TGTGCCAGCAGCTTAAGGACTAGCGGGGGAGCCGCCTACGAGCAGTACTTC. V usage is TRBV7-2 and J usage is TRBJ2-7; 13 bases are a match to TRBD2. The ends lost 2 bases at V and 2 bases at J; junction bases unmatched: 6. Germline V gene lookup returns CDR1 SGHTA and CDR2 FQGNSA. This CDR3 comprises 17 residues. The whole variable domain, remainder taken from reference TRBV7-2 and TRBJ2-7, is GAGVSQSPSNKVTEKGKDVELRCDPISGHTALYWYRQSLGQGLEFLIYFQGNSAPDKSGLPSDRFSAERTGGSVSTLTIQRTQQEDSAVYLCASSLRTSGGAAYEQYFGPGTRLTVT.

The rearrangement joins TRBV29-1 to TRBJ1-4, with a weak D call TRBD1 (5 bases). Per germline, CDR1 SQVTM and CDR2 ANQGSEA. The CDR3 sequence is 14 residues long. V dropped 4 bases and J dropped 0 bases, with 9 bases sitting between them. CDR3 in DNA: TGCAGCGTTGTCGACAGCGCAACTAATGAAAAACTGTTTTTT. Protein product: CSVVDSATNEKLFF.

Only a few counts were recorded for this clonotype. The chain couples TRBV6-5 to TRBJ2-7; D call uncertain. Germline V gene data show CDR1 as MNHEY and CDR2 as SVGAGI. The CDR3 spans 15 residues. Trimming shortened V by 0 bases and J by 1 base, and 10 bases separated the two germline ends. The CDR3 reads CASSYSPRPSYEQYF. The CDR3 nucleotides read TGTGCCAGCAGTTACTCCCCCAGGCCTTCCTACGAGCAGTACTTC.

This clonotype was seen more than once but under ten times. The chain combines TRBV7-2 with TRBJ2-3; D unclear. The germline V gene encodes CDR1 SGHTA and CDR2 FQGNSA. V was clipped by 0 bases and J by 10 bases, with 11 bases between them. The CDR3 covers 13 residues. CDR3 in amino acids: CASSLAVPGSQYF. The CDR3 bases are TGTGCCAGCAGCTTAGCGGTCCCAGGTTCGCAGTATTTT.

The chain employs TRBV19 and TRBJ1-1; D unresolved. Germline loops: CDR1 LNHDA, CDR2 SQIVND (reference sequence). This CDR3 comprises 13 residues. With 10 bases removed from V and 1 base from J, the gap between germline ends came to 13 bases. The CDR3 region is CATQDGRNTEAFF. The CDR3 DNA reads TGTGCCACCCAGGACGGGAGGAACACTGAAGCTTTCTTT.

This clonotype occurred a few times. The rearrangement links TRBV15 to TRBJ1-1, with D possibly matching TRBD1 (6 bases). CDR1 and CDR2 from the germline V gene are LNHNV and YYDKDF (reference sequence). Trimming cost V 0 bases and J 4 bases, with 9 bases left between them. This CDR3 has 14 residues. This CDR3 is CATSRDQDSTEAFF. CDR3 coding DNA: TGTGCCACCAGCAGAGATCAGGACAGCACTGAAGCTTTCTTT.

This clonotype was counted a few times. J is TRBJ2-5 and V is TRBV29-1; D is possibly TRBD1 (5 bases). Looked up from germline, CDR1 is SQVTM and CDR2 is ANQGSEA. This CDR3 has 14 amino acids. V lost 8 bases and J lost 2, with 18 bases in between. The CDR3 sequence: CSITPQGVQETQYF. CDR3 in DNA: TGCAGCATTACCCCCCAGGGCGTTCAAGAGACCCAGTACTTC.

This clonotype was seen only a few times. The chain carries TRBV20-1 and TRBJ1-6, with D possibly matching TRBD1 (6 bases). Looked up from germline, CDR1 is DFQATT and CDR2 is SNEGSKA (reference sequence). Trimming removed 6 bases from V and 7 bases from J, with 13 bases in between. The CDR3 extends over 13 amino acids. DNA for the CDR3: TGCAGTGCAAGGGACACGGCGAATTCACCCCTCCACTTT. This translates into CSARDTANSPLHF.

The chain employs TRBV10-3 and TRBJ2-5; 11 bases agree with TRBD2. Germline CDR1 reads ENHRY; CDR2 reads SYGVKD. Trimming took 8 bases from V and 2 from J; bases not matched to a gene: 13. The CDR3 has 17 residues. The CDR3 is CAIPTSGSRLTQETQYF. CDR3 in DNA: TGTGCCATCCCCACTAGCGGGAGCAGGCTTACACAAGAGACCCAGTACTTC.

The chain uses TRBV5-1 and TRBJ2-3; perhaps TRBD1 as D (6 bases). CDR1 is SGHRS and CDR2 is YFSETQ in the germline V gene. This CDR3 is 14 amino acids long. Trimming removed 5 bases at V and 6 bases at J, with 16 bases between. CDR3 bases: TGCGCCAGCAGTAGGCAGGGGAACACCGATACGCAGTATTTT. Its translation is CASSRQGNTDTQYF. Using reference TRBV5-1 and TRBJ2-3 for the parts outside the CDR3, the full variable domain is KAGVTQTPRYLIKTRGQQVTLSCSPISGHRSVSWYQQTPGQGLQFLFEYFSETQRNKGNFPGRFSGRQFSNSRSEMNVSTLELGDSALYLCASSRQGNTDTQYFGPGTRLTVL.

This clonotype was seen a handful of times. This chain uses TRBV20-1 with TRBJ1-4, with D uncertain. The V end was cut by 4 bases, the J end by 7 bases, with 13 bases between. CDR1 and CDR2 from the germline V gene are DFQATT and SNEGSKA (reference sequence). The CDR3 sequence is 13 residues long. CDR3 sequence: CSATRSGGEKLFF. In DNA form, the CDR3 reads TGCAGTGCTACCCGATCAGGCGGTGAAAAACTGTTTTTT.

This clonotype was observed many times. The chain is built from TRBV12-3 or TRBV12-4 and TRBJ2-2, with 8 bases lining up with TRBD1. V trimming: 6 bases; J trimming: 1 base; junction bases outside the gene matches: 16. The CDR3 runs 19 residues. In DNA form, the CDR3 reads TGTGCCAGCAGCCGCCAAGGACAGGGACCGTTTTGGAACACCGGGGAGCTGTTTTTT. This sequence encodes CASSRQGQGPFWNTGELFF.

Written as DNA, the CDR3 is TGTGCCAGCAGCCCGGGACATCTTTACGAGCAGTACTTC. Translated: CASSPGHLYEQYF. The chain joins TRBV12-3 or TRBV12-4 to TRBJ2-7, with D perhaps matching TRBD1 (6 bases). With 6 bases removed from V and 4 bases from J, the gap between germline ends came to 13 bases. The CDR3 spans 13 residues.

This clonotype was counted a few times. This chain links TRBV24-1 with TRBJ2-2, with 7 bases identical to TRBD1. This CDR3 is built from 14 residues. V lost 4 bases to trimming and J lost 5 bases; unmatched junction nucleotides: 3. Germline loops: CDR1 KGHDR, CDR2 SFDVKD. The CDR3 DNA is TGTGCCACCAGTGAACAGGGGAGAACCGGGGAGCTGTTTTTT. This gives the protein CATSEQGRTGELFF.